This TCR beta chain was recorded in a study of cytomegalovirus exposure and HLA in healthy donors. Overall study context: The 120 or so validation repertoires, a later analysis reported, used the same platform as the approximately 650 first-cohort repertoires. Whole-study findings and limits: The study listed 164 cytomegalovirus-associated TCR beta chains. Through in vitro validation, a few CMV-associated chains were shown to be specific for CMV antigens.

A word on this clone: Its antigen is undetermined.

Data came from immunoSEQ multiplex PCR; TCRdb stores just in-frame clones and leaves some out. The table has over 100,000 clones, roughly 89% seen once. Sequencing used PBMCs. This receptor was identified in a young woman in good health and CMV-seronegative.

The CDR3 coding sequence is TGCGCCAGCACCATGGGACAGGGCTACGAGCAGTACTTC. It codes for CASTMGQGYEQYF. The J gene is TRBJ2-7, the V gene TRBV10-1; 9 nucleotides match TRBD1. V lost 7 bases, J lost 3 bases, and 4 bases stayed unmatched. The CDR3 sequence is 13 residues long. Germline CDR1 and CDR2: WNHNN and SYGVQD (reference sequence).